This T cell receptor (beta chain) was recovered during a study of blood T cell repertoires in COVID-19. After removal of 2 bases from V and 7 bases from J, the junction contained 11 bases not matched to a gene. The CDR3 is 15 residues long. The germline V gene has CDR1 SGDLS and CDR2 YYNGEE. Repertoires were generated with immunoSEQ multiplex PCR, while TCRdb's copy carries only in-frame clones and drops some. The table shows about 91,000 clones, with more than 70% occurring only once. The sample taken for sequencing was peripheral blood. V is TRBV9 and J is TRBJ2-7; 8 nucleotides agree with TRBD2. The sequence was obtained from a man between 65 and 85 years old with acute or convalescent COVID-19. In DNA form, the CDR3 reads TGTGCCAGCAGCGTGGGTCCCGGGACTAGAGGGGAGCAGTACTTC. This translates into CASSVGPGTRGEQYF.